Detailed here is one T cell receptor beta chain. No antigen is known for it. CDR3 length: 15 residues. Germline V gene data show CDR1 as SGHAT and CDR2 as FQNNGV. V lost 0 bases and J lost 9, with 12 bases in between. Assay used: immunoSEQ multiplex PCR; TCRdb lists only in-frame clones, some missing. This table has 95,000 to 150,000 clones, just over 90% appearing once. The sample belongs to a study of T cell responses to AZD1222 COVID-19 vaccine. Study-wide results and limits: Reportedly, close to half of spike-specific TCRs are directed against unmutated variant regions.

This rearrangement joins TRBV11-2 to TRBJ1-6; D is unclear. This clonotype originated in an adult who received the AZD1222 COVID-19 vaccine. The sequenced sample was peripheral blood, obtained 28 days after the second AZD1222 dose. CDR3 sequence (DNA): TGTGCCAGCAGCTTAGATGTGGCCACCTCTTCACCCCTCCACTTT. Residues: CASSLDVATSSPLHF.